This T cell receptor (beta chain) is drawn from a study of cytomegalovirus exposure and HLA in healthy donors. Study-wide context: Earlier results showed approximately 110 million unique TCR beta sequences derived from approximately 170 million T cells.

PCR used 60 Vbeta primers and 13 Jbeta primers. The table came from immunoSEQ multiplex PCR; TCRdb's copy has only in-frame clones and leaves some out. The table shows 95,000 to 110,000 clones, with roughly 70% occurring only once. Germline lookup yields CDR1 SQVTM and CDR2 ANQGSEA. The CDR3 length is 12 residues. Trimming pared 3 bases from V and 5 bases from J, leaving 10 bases between. Sequencing input: PBMCs. The receptor was isolated from a woman in her thirties or forties in good health and CMV-seropositive. The chain recombines TRBV29-1 with TRBJ1-1; D gene ambiguous. CDR3 in DNA: TGCAGCGTTGACCTAGGTAAGACTGAAGCTTTCTTT. Translation: CSVDLGKTEAFF.